Below, 20 T cell receptor beta chains from the same sample are listed, as sequenced in a study of vaccination and CD4 T cells after COVID-19. CD4+ T cells that had been cultured provided DNA sequenced with the Oncomine TCR Beta short-read assay. MiXCR, run by TCRdb on the PCR reads, gives a single entry per CDR3 protein. The sample holds under 15,000 distinct CDR3 sequences, about two thirds seen once. Stated treatment: approximately 10-day PBMC culture with coronavirus spike peptide pools or control peptides (ViraFEST assay). The antigens for these receptors are not known. The sequenced sample was CD4+ T cells from blood, cultured in vitro. These receptors all come from a human donor who had recovered from COVID-19.

The chain combines TRBV7-9 with TRBJ1-6; possible D gene TRBD1, 6 bases. Germline CDR1 SEHNR, CDR2 FQNEAQ (reference sequence). With 0 bases removed from V and 6 bases from J, the gap between germline ends came to 12 bases. The CDR3 contains 16 residues. The CDR3 sequence is CASSLAARGRNSPLHF. DNA for the CDR3: TGTGCCAGCAGCTTAGCGGCCAGGGGCCGTAATTCACCCCTCCACTTT.

The count of this clonotype is one. The chain carries TRBV15 and TRBJ2-5; possible D gene TRBD2, 5 bases. The V gene lost 1 base and the J gene lost 2 bases, with 14 bases spanning the gap. The CDR3 is made up of 16 amino acids. The germline gives CDR1 LNHNV, CDR2 YYDKDF (reference sequence). For the CDR3, the DNA is TGTGCCACCAGCAGAGGAGGACGATCGGGACAAGAGACCCAGTACTTC. Translating gives CATSRGGRSGQETQYF. The full variable domain, rest sourced from reference TRBV15 and TRBJ2-5, is DAMVIQNPRYQVTQFGKPVTLSCSQTLNHNVMYWYQQKSSQAPKLLFHYYDKDFNNEADTPDNFQSRRPNTSFCFLDIRSPGLGDTAMYLCATSRGGRSGQETQYFGPGTRLLVL.

The chain couples TRBV24-1 to TRBJ1-1; D is uncertain. CDR3 length: 14 amino acids. Between the trimmed V and J ends, which lost 5 bases and 3 bases, there was a span of 12 bases. Per germline, CDR1 KGHDR and CDR2 SFDVKD. In DNA, the CDR3 is TGTGCCACCAGTGGTGGGAAATCGGACACTGAAGCTTTCTTT. Amino acid sequence: CATSGGKSDTEAFF.

This clonotype was observed a few times. The gene calls are TRBV28 and TRBJ2-5; maybe TRBD2 (7 bases). The germline gives CDR1 MDHEN, CDR2 SYDVKM. Deletions cut 8 bases from V and 2 bases from J, with 21 bases between. The CDR3 is 16 amino acids. The CDR3 region has the DNA TGTGCCAGCTCGACTCTAGGGGGGGTGGGGCAAGAGACCCAGTACTTC. Translated: CASSTLGGVGQETQYF.

The chain couples TRBV21-1 to TRBJ1-1; the listed D gene, TRBD1, was not tested against the DNA. TRBV21-1 is termed a pseudogene. The CDR3 is 18 residues long. The CDR3 bases are TGTGCCAGCAGCAAAGAGGGGACAGGGGTAGGTATGAACACTGAAGCTTTCTTT. Protein sequence: CASSKEGTGVGMNTEAFF.

V and J are TRBV15 and TRBJ1-6; 10 bases map to TRBD1. With 1 base clipped from V and 9 bases from J, the junction kept 6 bases outside the gene matches. This CDR3 comprises 16 residues. CDR1 is LNHNV and CDR2 is YYDKDF in the germline V gene (reference sequence). The CDR3 loop is CATSRAGQGSSSPLHF. In DNA, the CDR3 is TGTGCCACCAGCAGAGCGGGACAGGGGAGTAGTTCACCCCTCCACTTT.

V usage is TRBV11-2 and J usage is TRBJ2-1, with D unresolved. CDR3 size: 14 residues. V lost 1 base and J 4 bases, leaving 8 bases between the germline ends. Germline V CDR1 and CDR2: SGHAT, FQNNGV. CDR3 nucleotide sequence: TGTGCCAGCAGCTTAGGGCTAGGGTACAATGAGCAGTTCTTC. It translates to CASSLGLGYNEQFF.

The chain couples TRBV6-5 to TRBJ1-2, with D unresolved. The CDR3 extends over 14 amino acids. V was clipped by 6 bases and J by 2 bases, with 13 bases between them. The V gene's germline CDR1 is MNHEY and CDR2 SVGAGI. CDR3 sequence (DNA): TGTGCCAGCAGGTACCATGACGGGAACTATGGCTACACCTTC. Protein sequence: CASRYHDGNYGYTF.

The chain employs TRBV6-1 and TRBJ1-6, with a possible D match to TRBD1 (6 bases). This CDR3 has 17 amino acids. Per the germline V gene, CDR1 is MNHNS and CDR2 is SASEGT. V dropped 6 bases and J dropped 7 bases, with 22 bases sitting between them. Written as DNA, the CDR3 is TGTGCCAGCAGCCATCGACAACGGACAGAACCCAATTCACCCCTCCACTTT. Its protein is CASSHRQRTEPNSPLHF.

This chain joins TRBV7-2 and TRBJ1-1; 8 bases align to TRBD1. The CDR3 covers 14 residues. From germline, CDR1 is SGHTA and CDR2 FQGNSA. The V gene end was trimmed by 5 bases and the J gene end by 1 base; junction bases not matched to a gene: 3. The DNA for the CDR3 is TGTGCCAGCAGCATCGGACAGGGGAACACTGAAGCTTTCTTT. It encodes CASSIGQGNTEAFF. The full variable domain, its missing parts supplied by reference TRBV7-2 and TRBJ1-1, is GAGVSQSPSNKVTEKGKDVELRCDPISGHTALYWYRQSLGQGLEFLIYFQGNSAPDKSGLPSDRFSAERTGGSVSTLTIQRTQQEDSAVYLCASSIGQGNTEAFFGQGTRLTVV.

A single count supports this clonotype. The chain uses TRBV7-9 and TRBJ2-7; D unresolved. The CDR3 spans 14 residues. The germline V gene encodes CDR1 SEHNR and CDR2 FQNEAQ (reference sequence). V was clipped by 3 bases and J by 5 bases, with 14 bases between them. CDR3 in DNA: TGTGCCAGCAGCTTGCTCCTAGGTGTCCACGAGCAGTACTTC. Amino acid sequence: CASSLLLGVHEQYF.

This chain joins TRBV20-1 and TRBJ1-1; possible D gene TRBD1, 5 bases. Germline CDR1 and CDR2: DFQATT and SNEGSKA (reference sequence). V was clipped by 4 bases and J by 2 bases, with 11 bases between them. CDR3 length equals 13 residues. CDR3 loop: CSAIYTGNTEAFF. CDR3 DNA: TGCAGTGCTATTTATACAGGTAACACTGAAGCTTTCTTT.

J is TRBJ2-7 and V is TRBV11-3, with 15 bases identical to TRBD2. Unmatched junction bases numbered 8, after V lost 4 bases and J lost 7 bases. Germline-derived CDR1 and CDR2 are SGHNT and YENEEA. The CDR3 is 16 amino acids. The CDR3 sequence: CASSSGLAGGTGEQYF. For the CDR3, the DNA is TGTGCCAGCAGCTCGGGACTAGCGGGAGGTACGGGGGAGCAGTACTTC.

The sample holds a few counts of this clonotype. This chain joins TRBV20-1 and TRBJ2-7, with TRBD2 matching 10 bases. Per the germline V gene, CDR1 is DFQATT and CDR2 is SNEGSKA (reference sequence). Trimming removed 6 bases from V and 2 bases from J; junction bases left unmatched: 7. The CDR3 is 14 amino acids. DNA of the CDR3: TGCAGTGCGGTCACTAGCGGGGCTACCTACGAGCAGTACTTC. Its translation: CSAVTSGATYEQYF.

V gene TRBV6-2 or TRBV6-3 combines with J gene TRBJ1-1; 8 nucleotides line up with TRBD1. The CDR3 consists of 17 residues. The germline gives CDR1 MNHEY, CDR2 SVGEGT. The V gene end was trimmed by 7 bases and the J gene end by 1 base; junction bases not matched to a gene: 14. CDR3 coding DNA: TGTGCCAGCACCCCCGGGGGCAGGGGGCTCGGGAACACTGAAGCTTTCTTT. It codes for CASTPGGRGLGNTEAFF.

CDR3: CATSEGRGVDQPQHF. CDR3 bases: TGTGCCACCAGTGAGGGCAGGGGGGTCGATCAGCCCCAGCATTTT. V usage is TRBV24-1 and J usage is TRBJ1-5; 7 bases match TRBD1. Germline V gene sequence: CDR1 KGHDR, CDR2 SFDVKD. With 4 bases clipped from V and 5 bases from J, the junction kept 7 bases outside the gene matches. The CDR3 has 15 residues.

The V call is TRBV6-1, the J call TRBJ1-1; D unresolved. Germline lookup yields CDR1 MNHNS and CDR2 SASEGT. V lost 6 bases and J lost 2, with 13 bases in between. CDR3 size: 14 residues. Here the CDR3 DNA reads TGTGCCAGCAGGGCTGGAGCAGAAAACACTGAAGCTTTCTTT. This encodes CASRAGAENTEAFF.

The chain is built from TRBV7-8 and TRBJ1-5; D gene uncertain. Germline values: CDR1 SGHVS, CDR2 FQNEAQ. Trimming pared 0 bases from V and 0 bases from J, leaving 6 bases between. This CDR3 region has 15 residues. CDR3 sequence (DNA): TGTGCCAGCAGCTTAGCGGATTATAGCAATCAGCCCCAGCATTTT. It yields the protein CASSLADYSNQPQHF. Using reference TRBV7-8 and TRBJ1-5 for the parts outside the CDR3, the full variable domain is GAGVSQSPRYKVAKRGQDVALRCDPISGHVSLFWYQQALGQGPEFLTYFQNEAQLDKSGLPSDRFFAERPEGSVSTLKIQRTQQEDSAVYLCASSLADYSNQPQHFGDGTRLSIL.

The V call is TRBV6-1, the J call TRBJ1-1; the D gene is possibly TRBD1 (5 bases). Germline V CDR1 and CDR2: MNHNS, SASEGT. The CDR3 is made up of 16 amino acids. The V end lost 4 bases, the J end lost 0 bases, and 15 bases lay between the germline ends. The CDR3 sequence is CASSGAHGAMNTEAFF. The CDR3 region has the DNA TGTGCCAGCAGTGGGGCACACGGGGCTATGAACACTGAAGCTTTCTTT.

The chain uses TRBV19 and TRBJ1-5; D not certain. Germline V lookup: CDR1 LNHDA, CDR2 SQIVND (reference sequence). The germline V and J ends were trimmed by 7 bases and 6 bases, with 13 bases remaining between them. The CDR3 consists of 13 residues. The CDR3 protein is CASNDLAGQPQHF. CDR3 nucleotides: TGTGCCAGTAACGACCTCGCGGGTCAGCCCCAGCATTTT.